Detailed here is one TCR beta chain. It has no known antigen specificity. At one boundary the junction diverges from the germline segment, which might be a read error. CDR1 and CDR2, looked up from the germline V gene (reference sequence), are MNHEY and SMNVEV. The CDR3 contains 14 residues, cysteine and phenylalanine counted. Solely the CDR3 DNA is kept, with 42 bases framed from the first base. Library preparation employed 5' RACE. A second PCR of about 6 to 12 cycles was performed with a sample-barcoded 5' primer and a J-beta primer mix. Each TCR beta cDNA molecule received a unique molecular identifier from a template-switch 5' adaptor carrying 12 random nucleotides. Each sample yielded at least 2.5 million CDR3-containing paired-end reads. All of the RNA was converted into first-strand cDNA using the Mint cDNA synthesis kit, with a TRBC-specific oligonucleotide serving as the primer. All cDNA was treated with uracil-DNA glycosylase and then went through a first 18-cycle PCR with the universal primers M1SS and BC2_uni_R. Under the source paper's analysis protocol: For normalization, 1 million high-quality reads, each with a distinct molecular identifier, were randomly selected from each sample. Reads with shared molecular identifiers were discarded instead of being binned into consensus sequences. MiTCR, run with a Q25 quality threshold and the strictest error-elimination algorithm, handled CDR3 identification, clonotype clustering and error correction. Lower-bound total TCR beta diversity was estimated with a nonparametric unseen species model using Euler transformation. TCRdb trimmed public reads at Q25 via fastp, called clones via MiXCR and kept in-frame beta chains. Rows merge per CDR3 protein into single entries with the most common DNA and genes. It is TCRdb's table, rather than the study itself, that gives the V and J calls and clone size. For this sample the table gives some 1,800,000 distinct CDR3 sequences, of which roughly 43% were detected only once. Clones ranked in the top ten supply more than 20% of the sample.

The donors were roughly 39 Caucasian individuals from Russia, aged roughly 6 to 100 years, who were systemically healthy. Approximately 9.3 milliliters of peripheral blood were collected from each donor into EDTA-treated Vacutainer tubes. PBMCs were isolated by Ficoll-Paque density-gradient centrifugation, with at least 6 million obtained per sample. Total RNA was extracted from PBMCs with Trizol reagent, with at least 6 micrograms obtained per sample. For every donor, flow cytometry on a PBMC aliquot measured the percentage of naive CD45RAhigh/CD27high T cells. The record originates from a study of blood T cells in healthy people across ages (dated by TCRdb to the mid-2010s). Background on the whole study: In model experiments, template switching captured about one uniquely barcoded TCR beta cDNA molecule for every two T cells. Age-related changes in TCR beta repertoire diversity were measured in the study by deep sequencing normalized with unique cDNA molecular identifiers. Donors were grouped into four age groups: young (average approximately 15 years), middle-aged (roughly 37), aged (approximately 58) and long-lived (over 80). To avoid experimental bias, donors of different ages were distributed randomly across sequencing lanes. Two additional independent replicas of 1 million unique cDNA reads from the same blood draw were analyzed for two donors (one aged 18 to 29 and one aged 80 or older). Overall study results and their limits: The CMV infection status of donors was not known, potentially confounding age-related changes in expanded clonotypes. Compared with the aged group, the long-lived group had more naive CD4+ T cells, fewer expanded clones and increased TCR diversity, a pattern suggesting age selection. As age increased, observed TCR beta diversity per million T cells dropped in a roughly linear way, and a significant reduction was already evident by age 40. Conclusive comparison of naive and antigen-experienced compartments was prevented by the profiling of bulk unsorted PBMCs. A strong correlation was found between observed TCR beta diversity and the percentage of naive T cells measured by flow cytometry. Estimates of total diversity from one million sequenced T cells were regarded as lower bounds and underestimates.

This sequence was found in a human donor in good health. The sequence links TRBV27 to TRBJ2-4; the D segment cannot be called with confidence. The end of the DNA fits TRBJ2-7 better, so the J call may be wrong. The sequencing input was blood. The CDR3 has the sequence CANSSGQRMGEQYF. The DNA sequence is TGTGCCAACAGTTCTGGGCAGAGAATGGGCGAGCAGTACTTC.